This TCR beta chain originates from a study of blood T cell repertoires in COVID-19. Study-wide context: Material from acute and convalescent COVID-19 was sourced from the United States, Italy and Spain. Sources were T cells, B-cell-depleted T cells, or PBMCs; the material itself was cDNA or gDNA.

Authors' data handling: Amplification of reference gene primers provided the estimated nucleated cell counts. TCRdb's copy holds only in-frame clones and misses some; the assay was immunoSEQ multiplex PCR. The V and J calls and clone size come from that table; D and trimming were worked out from the DNA. Found here are roughly 56,000 clones, about nine tenths of them singletons; the top ten hold 6.5% to 8%. Trimming removed 4 bases from V and 9 bases from J; junction bases left unmatched: 8. Germline CDR1 reads MGHRA; CDR2 reads YSYEKL. There are 15 residues in the CDR3. This receptor was taken from a man aged 50 to 59 with active COVID-19. The source material was peripheral blood. The chain combines TRBV4-1 with TRBJ2-1; 11 nucleotides align to TRBD1. As DNA, the CDR3 is TGCGCCAGCAGCCGGCGGGACAGGGGGATTGGTGAGCAGTTCTTC. It yields the protein CASSRRDRGIGEQFF.